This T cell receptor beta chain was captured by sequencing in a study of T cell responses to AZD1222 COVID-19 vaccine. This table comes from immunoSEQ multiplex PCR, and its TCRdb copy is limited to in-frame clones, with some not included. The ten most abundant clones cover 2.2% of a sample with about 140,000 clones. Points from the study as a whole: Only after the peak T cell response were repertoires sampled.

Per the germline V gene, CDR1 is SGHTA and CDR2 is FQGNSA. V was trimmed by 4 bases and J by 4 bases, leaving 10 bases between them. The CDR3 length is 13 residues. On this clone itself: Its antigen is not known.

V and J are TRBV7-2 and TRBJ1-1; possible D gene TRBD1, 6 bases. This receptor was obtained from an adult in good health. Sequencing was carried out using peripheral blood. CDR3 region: CASSWRGATEAFF. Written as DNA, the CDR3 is TGTGCCAGCAGCTGGCGGGGGGCCACTGAAGCTTTCTTT. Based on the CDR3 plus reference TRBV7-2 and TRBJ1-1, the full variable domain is GAGVSQSPSNKVTEKGKDVELRCDPISGHTALYWYRQSLGQGLEFLIYFQGNSAPDKSGLPSDRFSAERTGGSVSTLTIQRTQQEDSAVYLCASSWRGATEAFFGQGTRLTVV.